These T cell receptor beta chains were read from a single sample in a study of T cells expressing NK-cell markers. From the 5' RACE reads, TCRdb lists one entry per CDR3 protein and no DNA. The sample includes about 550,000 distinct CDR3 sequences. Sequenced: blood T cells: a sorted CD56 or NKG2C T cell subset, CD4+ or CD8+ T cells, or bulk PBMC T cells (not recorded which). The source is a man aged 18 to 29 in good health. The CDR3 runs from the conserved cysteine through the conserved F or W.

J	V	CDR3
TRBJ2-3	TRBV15	CATSRDLQATDTQYF
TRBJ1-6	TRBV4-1	CASSQVLKGAQNSPLHF
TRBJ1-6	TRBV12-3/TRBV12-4	CASSLALGGPNSPLHF
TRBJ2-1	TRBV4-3	CASARGRGGNEQFF
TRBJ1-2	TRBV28	CASRTGTAADYGYTF
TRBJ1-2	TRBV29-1	CSVIADSTSGGYTF
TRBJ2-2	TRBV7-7	CASSYGWTDSGNTGELFF
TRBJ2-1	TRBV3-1	CASSQDRLDYNEQFF
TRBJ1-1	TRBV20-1	CSAIPLGDTEAFF
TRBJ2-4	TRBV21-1	CARGTGLGIQYF
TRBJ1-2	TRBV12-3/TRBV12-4	CASRGNYGYTF
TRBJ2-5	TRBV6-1	CASKLLESAPQETQYF
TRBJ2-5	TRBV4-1	CASSREGFQETQYF
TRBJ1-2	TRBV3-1	CASSQVPGEGYGYTF
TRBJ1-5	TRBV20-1	CSARLGARSSPAPQHF
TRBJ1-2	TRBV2	CASSGRVYGYTF
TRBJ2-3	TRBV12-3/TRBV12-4	CASRLLAGEWRDTQYF
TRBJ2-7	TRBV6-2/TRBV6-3	CAGGPGPAENYYEQYF
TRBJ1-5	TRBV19	CASREVNQPQHF
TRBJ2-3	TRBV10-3	CAISVGSVADTQYF
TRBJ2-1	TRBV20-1	CSAMRGGLRDNEQFF
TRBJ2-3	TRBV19	CASSARDRSTDTQYF
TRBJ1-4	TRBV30	CAWSVESTAINEKLFF
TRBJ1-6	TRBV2	CASTNRGYRHSPLHF
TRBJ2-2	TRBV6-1	CASIRLAGYTGELFF
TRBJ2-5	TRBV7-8	CASSLEGGTGQETQYF
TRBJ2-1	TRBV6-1	CASKEGGRGPGNEQFF
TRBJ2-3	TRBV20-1	CSASIGVGGRGDTQYF
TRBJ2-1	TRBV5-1	CASSSAFTPKNEQFF
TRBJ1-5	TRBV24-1	CATSDLGEDQPQHF
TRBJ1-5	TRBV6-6	CASASVPNQPQHF
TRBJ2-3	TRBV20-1	CSARKGGGGTDTQYF
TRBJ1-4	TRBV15	CATSSGADRNEKLFF
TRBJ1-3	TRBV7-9	CASSSDSSGGNTIYF
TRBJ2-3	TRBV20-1	CSATTVTSDAPRDTQYF
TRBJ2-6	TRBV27	CASSLRAGHGANVLTF
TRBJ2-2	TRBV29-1	CSVEDPGLAGWSRELFF
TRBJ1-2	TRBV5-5	CASSLGPEGGPRGYTF
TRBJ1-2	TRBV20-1	CSAIGNRAYTNYGYTF
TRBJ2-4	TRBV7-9	CASSQTQVAKNIQYF
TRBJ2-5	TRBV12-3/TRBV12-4	CASSPTGGSETQYF
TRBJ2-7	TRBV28	CASSLTENYEQYF
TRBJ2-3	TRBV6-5	CASRYLTSGSTDTQYF
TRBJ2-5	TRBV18	CASSPGGSGSGAQYF
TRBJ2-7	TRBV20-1	CSARGFSGGPSEQYF